This passage covers 10 T cell receptor beta chains from one sample sequenced in a study of PD-L1 blockade in urothelial cancer. TCRdb's copy holds only in-frame clones and misses some; the assay was immunoSEQ multiplex PCR. Of 20,000 to 25,000 clones in the sample, approximately 88% were seen once. Sample: PBMCs, taken around atezolizumab (anti-PD-L1) treatment. These receptors all come from a man aged 50 or older with urothelial cancer.

The chain has TRBV7-2 and TRBJ2-5; D is possibly TRBD2 (5 bases). The CDR3 is made up of 14 amino acids. V was pared by 1 base and J by 7 bases, with 13 bases between. Germline V gene sequence: CDR1 SGHTA, CDR2 FQGNSA. This chain's CDR3 is CASSLGASTPTQYF. The DNA for the CDR3 is TGTGCCAGCAGCTTAGGGGCTAGCACCCCGACCCAGTACTTC.

V gene TRBV10-3 combines with J gene TRBJ2-6; possibly TRBD1 for D (5 bases). Germline CDR1 ENHRY, CDR2 SYGVKD. Trimming took off 5 bases at V and 4 bases at J, with 6 bases between the two ends. This CDR3 contains 13 residues. The CDR3 region is CAISWGGANVLTF. Here the CDR3 DNA reads TGTGCCATCAGTTGGGGCGGGGCCAACGTCCTGACTTTC.

The rearrangement links TRBV7-8 to TRBJ1-5; a possible D gene is TRBD1 (5 bases). The CDR3 spans 15 residues. The germline V gene has CDR1 SGHVS and CDR2 FQNEAQ. The V end lost 3 bases, the J end lost 3 bases, and 12 bases lay between the germline ends. The CDR3 sequence: CASSFLGTINQPQHF. CDR3 DNA sequence: TGTGCCAGCAGCTTCCTTGGGACTATCAATCAGCCCCAGCATTTT.

This clone was counted between two and nine times. The chain combines TRBV5-1 with TRBJ2-2; weak D call: TRBD2 (6 bases). This CDR3 is built from 13 residues. CDR1 and CDR2 (germline): SGHRS, YFSETQ. Trimming removed 4 bases from V and 6 bases from J, with 10 bases in between. The CDR3: CASSQGLAGELFF. The CDR3, as DNA: TGCGCCAGCAGCCAGGGACTGGCCGGGGAGCTGTTTTTT.

This clone has just one count. The chain recombines TRBV6-5 with TRBJ2-1, with 12 bases that match TRBD2. The J segment lost 5 bases and the V segment lost 2 bases, leaving 4 bases of the junction unmatched. This CDR3 region has 16 residues. Germline CDR1 is MNHEY and CDR2 is SVGAGI. The CDR3 region is CASSYLTSGGNNEQFF. In DNA form, the CDR3 reads TGTGCCAGCAGTTACCTGACTAGCGGGGGTAACAATGAGCAGTTCTTC.

The rearrangement uses TRBV28 and TRBJ2-7; 9 bases are shared with TRBD1. This CDR3 is 17 amino acids long. The germline V gene has CDR1 MDHEN and CDR2 SYDVKM. V dropped 5 bases and J dropped 3; count of bases not matched to a gene: 14. This CDR3 is CASSPWTGVRKSYEQYF. Here the CDR3 DNA reads TGTGCCAGCAGTCCATGGACAGGGGTCCGTAAGAGCTACGAGCAGTACTTC.

This chain connects TRBV9 to TRBJ1-2, with TRBD1 identical over 8 bases. The J segment lost 3 bases and the V segment lost 0 bases, leaving 1 base of the junction unmatched. In germline, CDR1 is SGDLS, CDR2 YYNGEE. This CDR3 contains 14 residues. The CDR3 protein is CASSVAGGDYGYTF. As DNA, the CDR3 is TGTGCCAGCAGCGTAGCAGGGGGCGACTATGGCTACACCTTC.

This rearrangement joins TRBV2 to TRBJ2-2, with 7 bases aligning to TRBD1. The CDR3 consists of 15 residues. Germline CDR1 is SNHLY and CDR2 is FYNNEI. V gave up 3 bases and J gave up 7 bases; unmatched junction bases: 8. The CDR3 spells CASSDKGAQIGELFF. Here the CDR3 DNA reads TGTGCCAGCAGTGATAAGGGGGCGCAGATCGGGGAGCTGTTTTTT.

The gene calls are TRBV7-6 and TRBJ1-2; 8 nucleotides line up with TRBD1. The CDR3 has 15 amino acids. Germline values: CDR1 SGHVS, CDR2 FNYEAQ. The V gene end was trimmed by 0 bases and the J gene end by 8 bases; junction bases not matched to a gene: 8. The DNA for the CDR3 is TGTGCCAGCAGCTTAGCGCTAGGACAGGGATGGGGCTACACCTTC. It translates to CASSLALGQGWGYTF.

V is TRBV11-2 and J is TRBJ2-2; 7 bases are a match to TRBD1. CDR3 size: 14 residues. V shed 4 bases, J shed 4 bases, and the junction held 3 bases outside the gene matches. The germline gives CDR1 SGHAT, CDR2 FQNNGV. The CDR3 loop is CASSSGQLTGELFF. The CDR3 DNA is TGTGCCAGCAGCTCGGGACAGCTCACCGGGGAGCTGTTTTTT.